The 22 T cell receptor beta chains listed next were all sequenced from one sample in a study of cytomegalovirus exposure and HLA in healthy donors. PCR employed 60 Vbeta and 13 Jbeta primers. Here immunoSEQ multiplex PCR was the method, and the copy in TCRdb shows in-frame clones only, minus some. The sample consists of approximately 140,000 clones, roughly 78% of them appearing once. What was sequenced was PBMCs. The receptors originated from a man in his fifties in good health and CMV-seropositive.

The chain joins TRBV7-8 to TRBJ1-2; D is ambiguous. V shed 1 base and J shed 4 bases, with 13 bases lying between them. Germline V gives CDR1 SGHVS, CDR2 FQNEAQ. The CDR3 runs 15 residues. The CDR3 coding sequence is TGTGCCAGCAGCTTAGATGGAGGTGGAGTCTATGGCTACACCTTC. Amino acid sequence: CASSLDGGGVYGYTF.

In its sample, this clone was seen once. V gene TRBV5-1 combines with J gene TRBJ2-1, with 7 positions matching TRBD1. There are 16 residues in the CDR3. The V and J ends lost 4 bases and 7 bases, in that order; junction bases with no gene match: 14. Germline V gives CDR1 SGHRS, CDR2 YFSETQ. The CDR3 nucleotides read TGCGCCAGCAGCGTCCGTCAGAGGGGGCGCGCAAATGAGCAGTTCTTC. Translation: CASSVRQRGRANEQFF.

This chain uses TRBV28 with TRBJ1-2, with a possible D match to TRBD1 (6 bases). This CDR3 is 15 amino acids long. Germline CDR1 is MDHEN and CDR2 is SYDVKM. V gave up 3 bases and J gave up 4 bases, with 15 bases separating them. This CDR3 reads CASSFPTGTFYGYTF. The CDR3 DNA follows: TGTGCCAGCAGTTTCCCGACAGGAACCTTCTATGGCTACACCTTC.

This sequence joins TRBV27 and TRBJ1-1; D ambiguous. The CDR3 has 12 amino acids. V gave up 11 bases and J gave up 4 bases, with 14 bases separating them. CDR1 and CDR2 from the germline V gene are MNHEY and SMNVEV (reference sequence). CDR3 protein: CAVWSGGTEAFF. The CDR3 nucleotides are TGTGCCGTCTGGAGTGGAGGCACTGAAGCTTTCTTT.

The chain combines TRBV5-5 with TRBJ2-7; 7 positions agree with TRBD1. J was trimmed by 0 bases and V by 0 bases; bases with no gene match: 3. This CDR3 contains 15 residues. CDR1 and CDR2 (germline): SGHKS, YYEKEE (reference sequence). This chain's CDR3 is CASSLEGQLSYEQYF. The CDR3 bases are TGTGCCAGCAGCTTGGAGGGACAGCTCTCCTACGAGCAGTACTTC. Filled out from reference TRBV5-5 and TRBJ2-7, the complete variable domain reads DAGVTQSPTHLIKTRGQQVTLRCSPISGHKSVSWYQQVLGQGPQFIFQYYEKEERGRGNFPDRFSARQFPNYSSELNVNALLLGDSALYLCASSLEGQLSYEQYFGPGTRLTVT.

This rearrangement joins TRBV10-3 to TRBJ2-1; a weak D match, TRBD2 (5 bases). Germline values: CDR1 ENHRY, CDR2 SYGVKD. This CDR3 is built from 12 residues. Trimming took 2 bases from V and 10 from J, leaving 9 bases between them. The CDR3 reads CAISERGIEQFF. CDR3 nucleotide sequence: TGTGCCATCAGTGAGCGGGGTATAGAGCAGTTCTTC.

As regards this clone: One junction end disagrees with the germline gene, perhaps due to a read error. The J gene is TRBJ1-2, the V gene TRBV7-9; 9 bases line up with TRBD1. The CDR3 spans 14 residues. Per germline, CDR1 SEHNR and CDR2 FQNEAQ (reference sequence). CDR3 nucleotides: TGTTCCAGCAGCCTTCTGGACAGGGGTGTTGGCTACACCTTC. Its protein product is CSSSLLDRGVGYTF.

This rearrangement joins TRBV7-9 to TRBJ2-1; 11 bases fit TRBD2. The CDR3 is 16 amino acids. V was clipped by 7 bases and J by 8 bases; unmatched bases: 13. Germline CDR1 and CDR2: SEHNR and FQNEAQ (reference sequence). CDR3 DNA sequence: TGTGCCAGCAACGAAATTGGGCTAGCGGGAGGTGATGAGCAGTTCTTC. Its protein is CASNEIGLAGGDEQFF.

The chain has TRBV5-1 and TRBJ2-2, with 8 positions matching TRBD2. CDR1 is SGHRS, CDR2 YFSETQ, per germline. The CDR3 contains 15 residues. V was clipped by 4 bases and J by 4 bases; unmatched bases: 6. The CDR3 is CASSAGGRGTGELFF. CDR3 DNA: TGCGCCAGCAGCGCGGGAGGTCGGGGCACCGGGGAGCTGTTTTTT.

The rearrangement uses TRBV5-1 and TRBJ1-5; 8 bases match TRBD1. This CDR3 is 15 amino acids long. Germline assignment: CDR1 SGHRS and CDR2 YFSETQ. The junction had 6 bases not matched to a gene; V was cut back by 2 bases and J by 5 bases. The CDR3 DNA reads as TGCGCCAGCAGCTTCGACAGGGGCTATTATCAGCCCCAGCATTTT. It codes for CASSFDRGYYQPQHF.

The chain links TRBV6-6 to TRBJ1-1; 9 positions match TRBD1. Losses at the gene ends were 6 bases for V and 0 bases for J; bases not matched to a gene: 8. Germline loops: CDR1 MNHNY, CDR2 SVGAGI (reference sequence). The CDR3 consists of 16 residues. For the CDR3, the DNA is TGTGCCAGCAGATTCGGGACAGGGTCCATGAACACTGAAGCTTTCTTT. Amino acids: CASRFGTGSMNTEAFF.

About this clone itself: Other nucleotide sequences from this sample produce the same CDR3. The chain employs TRBV19 and TRBJ2-1, with D tentatively TRBD1 (6 bases). The germline V and J ends were trimmed by 3 bases and 4 bases, with 7 bases remaining between them. CDR1 and CDR2 from the germline V gene are LNHDA and SQIVND (reference sequence). This CDR3 is built from 13 residues. The CDR3 protein is CASSIGQYNEQFF. In nucleotides, the CDR3 is TGTGCCAGTAGTATCGGACAGTACAATGAGCAGTTCTTC.

The chain combines TRBV6-1 with TRBJ1-4, with TRBD1 matching over 10 bases. J gave up 10 bases and V 3 bases, and 8 bases lay outside the gene matches. CDR1 MNHNS and CDR2 SASEGT come from the germline V gene. There are 15 residues in the CDR3. The CDR3 DNA reads as TGTGCCAGCAGTGATCCGGGACAGGGGCTAGGAAAACTGTTTTTT. It codes for CASSDPGQGLGKLFF.

V and J are TRBV7-9 and TRBJ2-5; weak D call: TRBD1 (6 bases). This CDR3 comprises 16 residues. The germline V gene encodes CDR1 SEHNR and CDR2 FQNEAQ (reference sequence). Trimming stripped 2 bases from V and 5 bases from J, with 18 bases between. This CDR3 reads CASSLSTSGAGETQYF. The CDR3 nucleotides are TGTGCCAGCAGCTTAAGTACGTCAGGGGCTGGGGAGACCCAGTACTTC. Full variable domain (outside the CDR3, taken from reference TRBV7-9 and TRBJ2-5): DTGVSQNPRHKITKRGQNVTFRCDPISEHNRLYWYRQTLGQGPEFLTYFQNEAQLEKSRLLSDRFSAERPKGSFSTLEIQRTEQGDSAMYLCASSLSTSGAGETQYFGPGTRLLVL.

The rearrangement joins TRBV6-1 to TRBJ2-3; 9 bases line up with TRBD1. The V segment lost 1 base and the J segment 4 bases; nucleotides outside the gene matches: 0. This CDR3 comprises 14 residues. The germline V gene encodes CDR1 MNHNS and CDR2 SASEGT. The DNA of the CDR3 is TGTGCCAGCAGTGAAGGGACAGGGGCAGATACGCAGTATTTT. Translated: CASSEGTGADTQYF.

The CDR3, as DNA: TGTGCCAGCAGCTTAGCGTTGCGGGGCCAGCCCCAGCATTTT. Protein: CASSLALRGQPQHF. The genes are TRBV7-6 and TRBJ1-5, with D perhaps matching TRBD1 (5 bases). V was clipped by 0 bases and J by 7 bases, with 10 bases between them. Looked up from germline, CDR1 is SGHVS and CDR2 is FNYEAQ. This CDR3 spans 14 amino acids.

The chain has TRBV9 and TRBJ1-2; a possible D gene is TRBD1 (5 bases). V was trimmed by 1 base and J by 4 bases, leaving 23 bases between them. The germline CDR1 and CDR2 sequences are SGDLS and YYNGEE. This CDR3 is 18 amino acids long. CDR3 region: CASSVYLGRAYKGYGYTF. DNA of the CDR3: TGTGCCAGCAGCGTATATCTCGGCAGGGCGTACAAGGGCTATGGCTACACCTTC.

Turning to this clone: Other DNA sequences in the sample encode the same CDR3. Here the CDR3 DNA reads TGTGCCATCAGTAGCGGGAGGGATTACAATGAGCAGTTCTTC. This gives the protein CAISSGRDYNEQFF. This sequence joins TRBV10-3 and TRBJ2-1, with 10 bases matching TRBD2. J lost 4 bases, V lost 5 bases, and 2 bases had no gene match. The CDR3 contains 14 residues. Germline V gives CDR1 ENHRY, CDR2 SYGVKD.

The chain employs TRBV6-5 and TRBJ2-5; D possibly corresponds to TRBD2 (5 bases). V was pared by 8 bases and J by 0 bases, with 16 bases between. The germline CDR1 and CDR2 sequences are MNHEY and SVGAGI. The CDR3 has 15 amino acids. Written as DNA, the CDR3 is TGTGCCAGCCGGACGGAGGCCTCCCACCAAGAGACCCAGTACTTC. Translating it yields CASRTEASHQETQYF.

The chain recombines TRBV6-1 with TRBJ2-7, with a weak D call TRBD1 (6 bases). The CDR3 runs 14 residues. V lost 2 bases and J 2 bases, leaving 10 bases between the germline ends. Germline V CDR1 and CDR2: MNHNS, SASEGT. The CDR3 loop reads CASSESNRAYEQYF. The CDR3 DNA reads TGTGCCAGCAGTGAAAGCAACAGGGCCTACGAGCAGTACTTC.

The chain is built from TRBV27 and TRBJ2-5; 14 nucleotides line up with TRBD2. The germline gives CDR1 MNHEY, CDR2 SMNVEV (reference sequence). Trimming removed 6 bases from V and 2 bases from J; junction bases left unmatched: 8. CDR3 length: 17 amino acids. CDR3 nucleotides: TGTGCCAGCAGAGGGACTAGCGGGAGTTGGCGGCAAGAGACCCAGTACTTC. The encoded protein is CASRGTSGSWRQETQYF.

The gene calls are TRBV5-1 and TRBJ2-7; 9 bases fit TRBD2. The V gene end was trimmed by 2 bases and the J gene end by 6 bases; junction bases not matched to a gene: 6. Per the germline V gene, CDR1 is SGHRS and CDR2 is YFSETQ. The CDR3 spans 14 residues. CDR3 DNA sequence: TGCGCCAGCAGCTTTAGCGGGAGCGGGCGCGAGCAGTACTTC. Its protein product is CASSFSGSGREQYF.